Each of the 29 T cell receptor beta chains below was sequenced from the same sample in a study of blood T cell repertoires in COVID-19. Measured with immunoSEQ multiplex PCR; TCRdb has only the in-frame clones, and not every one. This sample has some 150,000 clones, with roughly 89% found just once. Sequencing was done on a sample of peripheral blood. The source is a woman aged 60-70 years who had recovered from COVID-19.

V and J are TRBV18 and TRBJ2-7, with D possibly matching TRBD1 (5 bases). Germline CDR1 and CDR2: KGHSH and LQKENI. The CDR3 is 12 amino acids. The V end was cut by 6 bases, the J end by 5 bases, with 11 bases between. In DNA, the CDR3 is TGTGCCAGCTCTTACGGACACGACGAGCAGTACTTC. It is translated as CASSYGHDEQYF.

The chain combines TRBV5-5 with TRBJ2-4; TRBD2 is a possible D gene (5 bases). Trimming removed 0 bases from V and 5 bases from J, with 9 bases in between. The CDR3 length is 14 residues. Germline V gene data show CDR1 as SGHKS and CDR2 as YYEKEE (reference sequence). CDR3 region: CASSLAPSQNIQYF. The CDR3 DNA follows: TGTGCCAGCAGCTTGGCGCCTAGCCAAAACATTCAGTACTTC. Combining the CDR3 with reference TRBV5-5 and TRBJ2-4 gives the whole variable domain DAGVTQSPTHLIKTRGQQVTLRCSPISGHKSVSWYQQVLGQGPQFIFQYYEKEERGRGNFPDRFSARQFPNYSSELNVNALLLGDSALYLCASSLAPSQNIQYFGAGTRLSVL.

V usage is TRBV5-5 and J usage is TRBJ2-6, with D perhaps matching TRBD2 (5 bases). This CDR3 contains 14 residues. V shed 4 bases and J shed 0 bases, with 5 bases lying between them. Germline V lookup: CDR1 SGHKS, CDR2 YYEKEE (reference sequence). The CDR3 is CASSEGSGANVLTF. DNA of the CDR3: TGTGCCAGCAGCGAGGGCTCTGGGGCCAACGTCCTGACTTTC.

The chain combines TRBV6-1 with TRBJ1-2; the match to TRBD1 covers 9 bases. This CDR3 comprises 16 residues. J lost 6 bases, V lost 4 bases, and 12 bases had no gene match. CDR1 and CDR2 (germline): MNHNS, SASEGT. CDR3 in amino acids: CASSGALGQGLNGYTF. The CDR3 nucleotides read TGTGCCAGCAGTGGAGCCTTAGGACAGGGGCTAAATGGCTACACCTTC.

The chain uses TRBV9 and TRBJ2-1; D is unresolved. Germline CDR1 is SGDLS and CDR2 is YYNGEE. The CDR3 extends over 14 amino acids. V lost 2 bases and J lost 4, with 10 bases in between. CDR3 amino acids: CASSVGGGYNEQFF. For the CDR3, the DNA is TGTGCCAGCAGCGTCGGTGGCGGATACAATGAGCAGTTCTTC.

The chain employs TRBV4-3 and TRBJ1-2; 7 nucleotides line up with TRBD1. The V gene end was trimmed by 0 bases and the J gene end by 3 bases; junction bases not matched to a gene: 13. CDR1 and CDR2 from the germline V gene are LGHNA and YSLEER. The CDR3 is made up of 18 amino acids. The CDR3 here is CASSQDVSGQDQYYGYTF. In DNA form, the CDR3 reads TGCGCCAGCAGCCAAGACGTATCCGGACAGGACCAATACTATGGCTACACCTTC.

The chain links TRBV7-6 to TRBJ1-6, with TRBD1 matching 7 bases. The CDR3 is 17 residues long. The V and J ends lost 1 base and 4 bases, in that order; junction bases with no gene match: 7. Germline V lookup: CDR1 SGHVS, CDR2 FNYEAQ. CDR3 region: CASSLVTGLKYNSPLHF. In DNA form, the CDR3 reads TGTGCCAGCAGCTTAGTGACAGGGCTGAAGTATAATTCACCCCTCCACTTT.

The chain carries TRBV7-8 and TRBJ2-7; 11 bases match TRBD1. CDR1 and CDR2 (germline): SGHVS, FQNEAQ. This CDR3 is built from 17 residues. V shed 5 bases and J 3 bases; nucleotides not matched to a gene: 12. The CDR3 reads CASSELTGTGGGYEQYF. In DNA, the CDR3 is TGTGCCAGCAGCGAACTCACCGGGACAGGGGGGGGCTACGAGCAGTACTTC.

The CDR3 DNA is TGTGCCAGCAGTGACTTCACCGGGACAGGGATAAAGGGGTATGGCTACACCTTC. This translates into CASSDFTGTGIKGYGYTF. The chain joins TRBV28 to TRBJ1-2; 9 bases line up with TRBD1. The length of the CDR3 is 18 residues. The V segment lost 5 bases and the J segment 5 bases; nucleotides outside the gene matches: 18. CDR1 MDHEN and CDR2 SYDVKM come from the germline V gene.

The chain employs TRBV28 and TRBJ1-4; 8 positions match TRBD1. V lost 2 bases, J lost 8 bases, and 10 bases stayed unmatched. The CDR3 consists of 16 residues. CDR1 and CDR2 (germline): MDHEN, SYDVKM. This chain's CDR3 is CASSLPGTGFGEKLFF. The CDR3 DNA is TGTGCCAGCAGTTTACCGGGGACAGGTTTCGGGGAAAAACTGTTTTTT.

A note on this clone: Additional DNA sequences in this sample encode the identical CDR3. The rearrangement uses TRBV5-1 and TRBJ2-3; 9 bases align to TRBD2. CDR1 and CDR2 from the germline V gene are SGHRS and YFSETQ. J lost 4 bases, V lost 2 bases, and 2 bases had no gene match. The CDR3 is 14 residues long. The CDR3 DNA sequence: TGCGCCAGCAGCTTTAGCGGGGGAGCAGATACGCAGTATTTT. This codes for CASSFSGGADTQYF.

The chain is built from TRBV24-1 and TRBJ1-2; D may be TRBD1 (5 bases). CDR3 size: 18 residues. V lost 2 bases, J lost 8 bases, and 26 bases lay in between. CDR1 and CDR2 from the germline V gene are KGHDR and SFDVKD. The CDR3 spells CATSDYGPMAGGSIGYTF. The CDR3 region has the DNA TGTGCCACCAGTGATTACGGGCCGATGGCCGGGGGGTCGATAGGCTACACCTTC.

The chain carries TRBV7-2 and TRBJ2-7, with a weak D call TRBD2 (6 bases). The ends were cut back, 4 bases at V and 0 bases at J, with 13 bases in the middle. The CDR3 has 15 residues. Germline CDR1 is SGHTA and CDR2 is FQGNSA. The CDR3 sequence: CASSSGLVLSYEQYF. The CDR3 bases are TGTGCCAGCAGCTCGGGACTCGTACTCTCCTACGAGCAGTACTTC. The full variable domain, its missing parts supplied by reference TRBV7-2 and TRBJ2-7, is GAGVSQSPSNKVTEKGKDVELRCDPISGHTALYWYRQSLGQGLEFLIYFQGNSAPDKSGLPSDRFSAERTGGSVSTLTIQRTQQEDSAVYLCASSSGLVLSYEQYFGPGTRLTVT.

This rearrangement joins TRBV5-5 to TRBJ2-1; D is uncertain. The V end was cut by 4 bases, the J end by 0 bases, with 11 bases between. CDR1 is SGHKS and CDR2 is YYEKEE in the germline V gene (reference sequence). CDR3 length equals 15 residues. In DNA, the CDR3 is TGTGCCAGCAGCCCCCGAGACTTCTCCTACAATGAGCAGTTCTTC. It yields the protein CASSPRDFSYNEQFF.

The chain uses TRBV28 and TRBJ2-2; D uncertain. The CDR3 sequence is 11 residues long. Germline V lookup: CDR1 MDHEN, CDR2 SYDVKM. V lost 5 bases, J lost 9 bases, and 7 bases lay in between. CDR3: CASSDRRELFF. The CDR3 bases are TGTGCCAGCAGTGATAGAAGGGAGCTGTTTTTT.

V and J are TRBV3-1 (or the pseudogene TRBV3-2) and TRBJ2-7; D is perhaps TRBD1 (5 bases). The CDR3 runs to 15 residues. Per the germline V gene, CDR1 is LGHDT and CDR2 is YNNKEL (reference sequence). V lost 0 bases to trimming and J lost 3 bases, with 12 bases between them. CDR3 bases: TGTGCCAGCAGCCAAGATTGGGGCGGAGTCTACGAGCAGTACTTC. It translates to CASSQDWGGVYEQYF.

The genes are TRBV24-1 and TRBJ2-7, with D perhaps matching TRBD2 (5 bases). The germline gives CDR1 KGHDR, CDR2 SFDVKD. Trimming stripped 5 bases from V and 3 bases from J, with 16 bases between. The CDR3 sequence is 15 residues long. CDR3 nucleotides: TGTGCCACCAGTGCGCGGGCCGTAGATGTCTACGAGCAGTACTTC. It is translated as CATSARAVDVYEQYF.

CDR3: CASRSPESPGPGRGRVDTQYF. For the CDR3, the DNA is TGTGCAAGTCGCTCCCCCGAATCCCCAGGTCCAGGCAGGGGGCGCGTAGATACGCAGTATTTT. V is TRBV12-2 and J is TRBJ2-3; the D call in the table, TRBD1, was not verified against the DNA. TRBV12-2 is a documented pseudogene. The CDR3 has 21 amino acids.

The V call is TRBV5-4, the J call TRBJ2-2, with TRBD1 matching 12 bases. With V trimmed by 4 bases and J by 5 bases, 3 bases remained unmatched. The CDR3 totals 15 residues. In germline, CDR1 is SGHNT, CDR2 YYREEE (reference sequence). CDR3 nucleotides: TGTGCCAGCAGCGGGGACAGGGGGCCGACCGGGGAGCTGTTTTTT. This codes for CASSGDRGPTGELFF.

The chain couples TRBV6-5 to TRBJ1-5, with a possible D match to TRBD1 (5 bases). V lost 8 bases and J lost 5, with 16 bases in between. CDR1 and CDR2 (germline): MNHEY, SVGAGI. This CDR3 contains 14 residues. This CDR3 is CASVALGGDQPQHF. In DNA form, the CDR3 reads TGTGCCAGCGTGGCCCTCGGGGGGGATCAGCCCCAGCATTTT.

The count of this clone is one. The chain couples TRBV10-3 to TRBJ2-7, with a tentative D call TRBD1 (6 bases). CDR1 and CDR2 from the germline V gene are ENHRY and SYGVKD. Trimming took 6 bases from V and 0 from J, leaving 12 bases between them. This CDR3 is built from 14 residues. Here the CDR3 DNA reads TGTGCCATCAGCCGGACAGAACTCTCCTACGAGCAGTACTTC. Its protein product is CAISRTELSYEQYF.

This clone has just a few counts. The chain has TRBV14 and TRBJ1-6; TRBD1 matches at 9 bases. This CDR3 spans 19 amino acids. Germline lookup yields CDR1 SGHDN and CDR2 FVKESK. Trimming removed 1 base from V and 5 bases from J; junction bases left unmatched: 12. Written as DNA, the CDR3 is TGTGCCAGCAGCCAAGCCGGGACAGGGCGAACTTCAGATAATTCACCCCTCCACTTT. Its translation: CASSQAGTGRTSDNSPLHF.

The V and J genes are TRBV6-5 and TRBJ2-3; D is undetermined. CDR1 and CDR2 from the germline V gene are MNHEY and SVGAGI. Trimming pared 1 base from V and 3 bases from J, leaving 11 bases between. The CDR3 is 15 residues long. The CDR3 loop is CASSYYPTPTDTQYF. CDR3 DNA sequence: TGTGCCAGCAGTTACTACCCGACACCTACAGATACGCAGTATTTT.

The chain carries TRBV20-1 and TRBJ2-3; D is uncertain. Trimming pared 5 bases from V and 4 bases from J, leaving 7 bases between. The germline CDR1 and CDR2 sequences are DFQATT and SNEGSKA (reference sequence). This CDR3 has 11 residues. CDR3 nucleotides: TGCAGTGCTCCCTATCCAGATACGCAGTATTTT. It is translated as CSAPYPDTQYF.

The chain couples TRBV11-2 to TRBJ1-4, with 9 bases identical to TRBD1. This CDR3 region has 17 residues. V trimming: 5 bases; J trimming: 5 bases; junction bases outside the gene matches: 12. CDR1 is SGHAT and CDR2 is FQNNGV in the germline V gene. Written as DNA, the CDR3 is TGTGCCAGCAGCCTCGGGACAGGGTCTCTTTCCAATGAAAAACTGTTTTTT. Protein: CASSLGTGSLSNEKLFF.

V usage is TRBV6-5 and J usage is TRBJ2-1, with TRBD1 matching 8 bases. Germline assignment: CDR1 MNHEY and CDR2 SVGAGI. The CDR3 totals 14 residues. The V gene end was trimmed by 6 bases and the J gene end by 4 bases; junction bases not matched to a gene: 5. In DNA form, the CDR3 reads TGTGCCAGCAGGGACAGGGAAGGTTACAATGAGCAGTTCTTC. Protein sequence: CASRDREGYNEQFF.

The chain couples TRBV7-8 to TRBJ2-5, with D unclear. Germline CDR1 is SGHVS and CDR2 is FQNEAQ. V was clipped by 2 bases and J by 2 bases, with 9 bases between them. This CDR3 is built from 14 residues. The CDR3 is CASSLSPDQETQYF. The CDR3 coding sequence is TGTGCCAGCAGCTTATCGCCAGATCAAGAGACCCAGTACTTC. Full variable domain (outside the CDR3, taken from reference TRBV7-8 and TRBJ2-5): GAGVSQSPRYKVAKRGQDVALRCDPISGHVSLFWYQQALGQGPEFLTYFQNEAQLDKSGLPSDRFFAERPEGSVSTLKIQRTQQEDSAVYLCASSLSPDQETQYFGPGTRLLVL.

CDR3 sequence reads: CASSLVYRAGANVLTF. DNA for the CDR3: TGCGCCAGCAGCTTGGTGTACAGGGCTGGGGCCAACGTCCTGACTTTC. J is TRBJ2-6 and V is TRBV5-1; D might be TRBD1 (6 bases). CDR1 and CDR2 (germline): SGHRS, YFSETQ. Trimming left V 0 bases short and J 2 bases short, with 9 bases between. CDR3 size: 16 residues.

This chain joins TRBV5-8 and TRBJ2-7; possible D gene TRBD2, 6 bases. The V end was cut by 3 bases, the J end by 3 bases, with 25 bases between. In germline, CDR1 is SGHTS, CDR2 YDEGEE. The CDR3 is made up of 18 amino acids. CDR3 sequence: CASSSNTGRRDLHYEQYF. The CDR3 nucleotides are TGTGCCAGCAGCTCCAACACAGGACGCAGGGACTTGCACTACGAGCAGTACTTC.